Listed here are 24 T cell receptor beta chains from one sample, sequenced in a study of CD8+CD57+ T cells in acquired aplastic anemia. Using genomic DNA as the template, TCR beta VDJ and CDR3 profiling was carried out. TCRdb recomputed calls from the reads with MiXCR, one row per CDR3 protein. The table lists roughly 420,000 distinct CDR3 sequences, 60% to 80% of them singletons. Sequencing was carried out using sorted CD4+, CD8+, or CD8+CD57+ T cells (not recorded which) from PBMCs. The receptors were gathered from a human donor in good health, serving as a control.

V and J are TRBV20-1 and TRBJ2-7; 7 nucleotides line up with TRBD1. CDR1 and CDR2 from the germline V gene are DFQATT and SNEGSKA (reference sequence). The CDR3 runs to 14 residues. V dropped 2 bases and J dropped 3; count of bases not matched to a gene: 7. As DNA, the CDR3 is TGCAGTGCTAGACCGACAGGGATTTTCTACGAGCAGTACTTC. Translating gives CSARPTGIFYEQYF.

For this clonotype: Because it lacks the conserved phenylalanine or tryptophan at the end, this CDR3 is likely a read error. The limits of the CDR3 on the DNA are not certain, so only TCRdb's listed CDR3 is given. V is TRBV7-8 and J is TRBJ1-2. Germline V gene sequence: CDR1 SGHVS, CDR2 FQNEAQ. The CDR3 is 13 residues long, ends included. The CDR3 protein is CASGGGGHSYDQY.

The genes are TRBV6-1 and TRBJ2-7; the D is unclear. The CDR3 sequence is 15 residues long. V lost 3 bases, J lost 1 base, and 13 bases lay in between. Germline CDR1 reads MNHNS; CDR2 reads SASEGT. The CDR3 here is CASSDAIGGSYEQYF. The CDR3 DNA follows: TGTGCCAGCAGTGACGCGATTGGCGGATCCTACGAGCAGTACTTC.

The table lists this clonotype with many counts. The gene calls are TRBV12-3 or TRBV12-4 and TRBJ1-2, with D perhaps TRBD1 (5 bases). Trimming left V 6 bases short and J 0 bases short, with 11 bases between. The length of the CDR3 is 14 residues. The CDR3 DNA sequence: TGTGCCAGCAGCTCCGGGGGAGCTAACTATGGCTACACCTTC. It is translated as CASSSGGANYGYTF.

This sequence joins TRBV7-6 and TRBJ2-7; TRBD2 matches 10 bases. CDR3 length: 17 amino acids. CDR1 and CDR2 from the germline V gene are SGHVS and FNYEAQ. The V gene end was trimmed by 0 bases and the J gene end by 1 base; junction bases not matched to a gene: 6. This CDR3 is CASSLAQGLATSYEQYF. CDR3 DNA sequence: TGTGCCAGCAGCTTAGCGCAGGGACTAGCGACTTCCTACGAGCAGTACTTC.

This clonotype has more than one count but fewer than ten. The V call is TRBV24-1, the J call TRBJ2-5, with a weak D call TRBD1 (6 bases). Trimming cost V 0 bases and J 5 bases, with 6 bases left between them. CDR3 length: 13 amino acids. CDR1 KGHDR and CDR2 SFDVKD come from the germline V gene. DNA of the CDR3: TGTGCCACCAGTGATTTGAGGGGGGAGACCCAGTACTTC. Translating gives CATSDLRGETQYF.

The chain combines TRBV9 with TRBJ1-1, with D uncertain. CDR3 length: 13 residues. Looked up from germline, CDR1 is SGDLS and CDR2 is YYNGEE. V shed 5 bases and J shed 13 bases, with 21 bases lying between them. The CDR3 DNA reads TGTGCCAGCAGTGGTCAAGAGGCACAGTACGTTTTCTTT. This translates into CASSGQEAQYVFF.

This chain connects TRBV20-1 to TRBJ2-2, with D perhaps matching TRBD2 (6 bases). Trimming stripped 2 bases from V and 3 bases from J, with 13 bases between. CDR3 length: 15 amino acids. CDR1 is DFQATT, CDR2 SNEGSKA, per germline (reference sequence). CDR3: CSARIIGRDTGELFF. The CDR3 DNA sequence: TGCAGTGCTAGAATCATCGGGAGAGACACCGGGGAGCTGTTTTTT.

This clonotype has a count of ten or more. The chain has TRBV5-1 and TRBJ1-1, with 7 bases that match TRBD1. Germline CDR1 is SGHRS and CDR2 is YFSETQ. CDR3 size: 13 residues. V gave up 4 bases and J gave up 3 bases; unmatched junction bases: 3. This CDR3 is CASSPTGDTEAFF. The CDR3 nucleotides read TGCGCCAGCAGCCCTACAGGGGACACTGAAGCTTTCTTT.

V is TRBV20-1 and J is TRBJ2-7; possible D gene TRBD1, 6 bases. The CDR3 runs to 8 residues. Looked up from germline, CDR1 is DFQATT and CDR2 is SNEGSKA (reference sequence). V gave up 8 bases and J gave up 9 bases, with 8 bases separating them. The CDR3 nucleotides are TGCAGTTCGACAGGGCAGTACTTC. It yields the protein CSSTGQYF.

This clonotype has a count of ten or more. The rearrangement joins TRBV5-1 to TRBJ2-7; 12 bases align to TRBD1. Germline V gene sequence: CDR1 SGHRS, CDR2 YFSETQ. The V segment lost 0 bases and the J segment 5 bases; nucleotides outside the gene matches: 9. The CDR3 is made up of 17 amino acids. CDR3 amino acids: CASSLGGTGGMSHEQYF. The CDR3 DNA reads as TGCGCCAGCAGCTTGGGAGGGACAGGGGGCATGTCCCACGAGCAGTACTTC. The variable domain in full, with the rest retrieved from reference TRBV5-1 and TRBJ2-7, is KAGVTQTPRYLIKTRGQQVTLSCSPISGHRSVSWYQQTPGQGLQFLFEYFSETQRNKGNFPGRFSGRQFSNSRSEMNVSTLELGDSALYLCASSLGGTGGMSHEQYFGPGTRLTVT.

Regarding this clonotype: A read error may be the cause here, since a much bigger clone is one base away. CDR3 coding DNA: TGCGCCAGCAGCTTCAGTAAGTTTATCCCTACAAGGGTGCAGCTCTTC. This encodes CASSFSKFIPTRVQLF. The chain is built from TRBV5-1 and TRBJ2-1; D gene uncertain. Germline loops: CDR1 SGHRS, CDR2 YFSETQ. The CDR3 spans 16 residues.

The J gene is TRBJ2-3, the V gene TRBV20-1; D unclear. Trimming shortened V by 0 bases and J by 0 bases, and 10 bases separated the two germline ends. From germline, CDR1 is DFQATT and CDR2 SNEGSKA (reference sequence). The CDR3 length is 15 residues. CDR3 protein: CSARDRGISTDTQYF. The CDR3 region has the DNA TGCAGTGCTAGAGATCGAGGCATCAGCACAGATACGCAGTATTTT.

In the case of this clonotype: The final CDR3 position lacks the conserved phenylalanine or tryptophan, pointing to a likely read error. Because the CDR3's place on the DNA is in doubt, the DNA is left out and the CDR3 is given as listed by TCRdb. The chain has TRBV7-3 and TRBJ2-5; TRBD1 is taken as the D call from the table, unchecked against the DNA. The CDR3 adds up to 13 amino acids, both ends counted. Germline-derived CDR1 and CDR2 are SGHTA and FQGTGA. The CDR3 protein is CASSLNPHGTDTQ.

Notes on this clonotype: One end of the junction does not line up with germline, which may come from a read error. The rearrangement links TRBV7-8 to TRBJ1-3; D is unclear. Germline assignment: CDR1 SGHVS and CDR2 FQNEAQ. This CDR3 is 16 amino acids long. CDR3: CATSRERTEDGNTIYF. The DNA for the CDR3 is TGTGCCACCAGCAGAGAACGGACTGAGGATGGAAACACCATATATTTT.

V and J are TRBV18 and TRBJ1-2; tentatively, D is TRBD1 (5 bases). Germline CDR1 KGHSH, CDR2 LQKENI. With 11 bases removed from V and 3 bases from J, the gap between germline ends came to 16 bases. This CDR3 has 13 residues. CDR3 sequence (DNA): TGTGCCGGCCGGGGGGAATTTGACTATGGCTACACCTTC. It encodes CAGRGEFDYGYTF.

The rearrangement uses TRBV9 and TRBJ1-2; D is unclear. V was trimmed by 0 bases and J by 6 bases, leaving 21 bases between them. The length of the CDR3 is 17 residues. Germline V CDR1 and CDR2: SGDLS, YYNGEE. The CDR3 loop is CASSVEGPQSESHGYTF. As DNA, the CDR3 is TGTGCCAGCAGCGTAGAAGGGCCGCAGAGTGAGTCACATGGCTACACCTTC.

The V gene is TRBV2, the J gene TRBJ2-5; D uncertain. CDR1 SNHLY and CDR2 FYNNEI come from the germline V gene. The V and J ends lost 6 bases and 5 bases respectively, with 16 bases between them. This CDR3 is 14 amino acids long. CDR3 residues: CASSTLRTLETQYF. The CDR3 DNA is TGTGCCAGCAGCACTCTCAGGACCCTCGAGACCCAGTACTTC.

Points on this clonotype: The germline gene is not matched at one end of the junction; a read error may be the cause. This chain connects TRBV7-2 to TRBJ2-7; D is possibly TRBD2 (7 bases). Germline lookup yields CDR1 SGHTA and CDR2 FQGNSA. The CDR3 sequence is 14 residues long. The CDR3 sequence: CASSSSGGEEPQHF. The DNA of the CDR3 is TGTGCCAGCAGCTCCTCGGGGGGCGAGGAGCCCCAGCACTTC.

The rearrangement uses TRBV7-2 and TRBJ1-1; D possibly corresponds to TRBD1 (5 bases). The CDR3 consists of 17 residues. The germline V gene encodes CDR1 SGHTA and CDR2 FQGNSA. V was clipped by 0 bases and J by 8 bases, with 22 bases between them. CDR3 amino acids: CASSLAPGGYTGEEAFF. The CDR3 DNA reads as TGTGCCAGCAGCTTAGCACCGGGGGGTTACACCGGGGAGGAAGCTTTCTTT.

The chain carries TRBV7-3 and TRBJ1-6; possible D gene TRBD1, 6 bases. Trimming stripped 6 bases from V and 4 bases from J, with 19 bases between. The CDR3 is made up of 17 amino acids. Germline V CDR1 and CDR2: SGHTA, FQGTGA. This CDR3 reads CASSLHGGRGYNSPLHF. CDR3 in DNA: TGTGCCAGCAGTTTGCACGGGGGCAGGGGATATAATTCACCCCTCCACTTT. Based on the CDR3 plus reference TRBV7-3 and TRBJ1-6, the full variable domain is GAGVSQTPSNKVTEKGKYVELRCDPISGHTALYWYRQSLGQGPEFLIYFQGTGAADDSGLPNDRFFAVRPEGSVSTLKIQRTERGDSAVYLCASSLHGGRGYNSPLHFGNGTRLTVT.

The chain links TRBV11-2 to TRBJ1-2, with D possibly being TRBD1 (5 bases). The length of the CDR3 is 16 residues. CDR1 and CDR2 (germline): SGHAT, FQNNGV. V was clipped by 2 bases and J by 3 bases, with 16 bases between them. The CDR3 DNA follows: TGTGCCAGCAGCTTATCTCCGACAGACCTTGACTATGGCTACACCTTC. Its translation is CASSLSPTDLDYGYTF.

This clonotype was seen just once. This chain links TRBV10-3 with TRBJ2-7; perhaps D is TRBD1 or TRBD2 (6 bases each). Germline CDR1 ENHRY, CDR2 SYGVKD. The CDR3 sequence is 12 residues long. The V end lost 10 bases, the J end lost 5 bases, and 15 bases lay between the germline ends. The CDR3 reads CASSRGPHEQYF. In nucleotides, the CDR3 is TGTGCCAGCAGCCGGGGGCCCCACGAGCAGTACTTC.

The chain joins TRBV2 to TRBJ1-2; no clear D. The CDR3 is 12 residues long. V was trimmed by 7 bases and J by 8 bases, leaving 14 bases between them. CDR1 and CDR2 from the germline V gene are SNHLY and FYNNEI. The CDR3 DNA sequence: TGTGCCAGCACGTGGGAGGGCTGGGGCTACACCTTC. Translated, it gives CASTWEGWGYTF.